This note documents a single T cell receptor beta chain sequence. No antigen is known for it. Method: immunoSEQ multiplex PCR; TCRdb's copy keeps in-frame clones and lacks some. The sample has about 55,000 clones; about nine tenths are singletons. The donors were members of the validation cohort comprising over a hundred subjects, separate from the roughly 640-subject first cohort. The sample originates from a study of cytomegalovirus exposure and HLA in healthy donors. As for the study in general: The approximately 130 validation repertoires matched the approximately 700 first-cohort repertoires in platform, a later analysis reported. Findings and limits, study-wide: Subsequent analysis showed first-cohort TCR clusters tending to co-occur in 120 validation repertoires.

Germline-derived CDR1 and CDR2 are MNHNS and SASEGT. The CDR3 extends over 12 amino acids. Trimming removed 8 bases from V and 3 bases from J, with 7 bases in between. This TCR was sampled from a young man in good health and CMV-seronegative. Sequenced input: PBMCs. V is TRBV6-1 and J is TRBJ2-2; D remains unclear. CDR3 residues: CASGRYTGELFF. CDR3 nucleotides: TGTGCCAGCGGCCGATACACCGGGGAGCTGTTTTTT.